A single sample gave rise to the 14 T cell receptor beta chains below, sequenced in a study of T-cell reconstitution after alpha-beta-depleted transplantation in children. The TCRbeta library was prepared with unique molecular identifiers. MiXCR, applied by TCRdb to the PCR reads, yields one record per CDR3 protein. The sample includes 550,000 to 600,000 distinct CDR3 sequences, under 25% of them seen just once. Sample: PBMCs, mostly from graft donor cells, taken 360 days after TCRalphabeta/CD19-depleted stem cell transplant. All receptors come from a boy less than two years old who had a stem cell transplant for acute myeloid leukemia, so the T cells may come from the graft donor.

The V gene is TRBV6-2 or TRBV6-3, the J gene TRBJ2-5; 9 positions match TRBD2. This CDR3 contains 16 residues. The J segment lost 1 base and the V segment lost 10 bases, leaving 13 bases of the junction unmatched. CDR1 is MNHEY, CDR2 SVGEGT, per germline. The CDR3 spells CATLMGTRGGQETQYF. The CDR3 coding sequence is TGTGCCACCCTCATGGGGACGCGGGGGGGCCAAGAGACCCAGTACTTC.

This clonotype has ten or more counts. The V gene is TRBV6-5, the J gene TRBJ1-2; D possibly corresponds to TRBD1 (5 bases). The CDR3 sequence is 14 residues long. V lost 6 bases and J lost 6, with 17 bases in between. In germline, CDR1 is MNHEY, CDR2 SVGAGI. Here the CDR3 reads CASSLTDRRDGYTF. In DNA form, the CDR3 reads TGTGCCAGCAGCCTGACCGACAGAAGGGATGGCTACACCTTC.

The chain links TRBV29-1 to TRBJ2-7; a weak D match, TRBD1 (6 bases). V was pared by 5 bases and J by 3 bases, with 11 bases between. The germline V gene has CDR1 SQVTM and CDR2 ANQGSEA. The CDR3 loop spans 12 amino acids. CDR3 sequence (DNA): TGCAGCGTTACAGGGAACAACTACGAGCAGTACGTC. This encodes CSVTGNNYEQYV.

The chain is built from TRBV10-3 and TRBJ1-2; no firm D call. The CDR3 has 15 residues. CDR1 and CDR2 (germline): ENHRY, SYGVKD. V was shortened by 0 bases and J by 0 bases, with 8 bases between the two germline ends. The CDR3 loop is CAISESMGTNYGYTF. The CDR3 DNA reads TGTGCCATCAGTGAGTCGATGGGGACTAACTATGGCTACACCTTC.

This clonotype has a count of ten or more. The V call is TRBV9, the J call TRBJ2-2; possibly TRBD2 for D (5 bases). V lost 0 bases, J lost 7 bases, and 10 bases lay in between. This CDR3 has 14 residues. CDR1 and CDR2 (germline): SGDLS, YYNGEE. The CDR3 sequence: CASSVDFGGGELFF. CDR3 in DNA: TGTGCCAGCAGCGTAGACTTCGGAGGCGGGGAGCTGTTTTTT.

This clonotype has more than one count but fewer than ten. The V gene is TRBV3-1, the J gene TRBJ2-7, with D possibly being TRBD1 or TRBD2 (5 bases each). Germline CDR1 and CDR2: LGHDT and YNNKEL (reference sequence). The V end lost 0 bases, the J end lost 6 bases, and 12 bases lay between the germline ends. The CDR3 is 14 amino acids. As DNA, the CDR3 is TGTGCCAGCAGCCAAGATCAGGGCGGGCGCGAGCAGTACTTC. The encoded protein is CASSQDQGGREQYF.

This clonotype was seen a few times. The gene calls are TRBV20-1 and TRBJ2-1; TRBD2 might be the D (6 bases). Trimming pared 7 bases from V and 5 bases from J, leaving 18 bases between. CDR1 and CDR2 from the germline V gene are DFQATT and SNEGSKA (reference sequence). This CDR3 has 14 residues. The CDR3: CSVWGVGGNNEQFF. Written as DNA, the CDR3 is TGCAGTGTTTGGGGGGTGGGGGGTAACAATGAGCAGTTCTTC.

This clonotype appeared once. The J gene is TRBJ1-1, the V gene TRBV4-1; a weak D match, TRBD1 (6 bases). V lost 5 bases and J 3 bases, leaving 16 bases between the germline ends. The CDR3 runs to 15 residues. Germline V gene data show CDR1 as MGHRA and CDR2 as YSYEKL. As DNA, the CDR3 is TGCGCCAGCAGCTATTGGAGGGGGGAGGACACTGAAGCTTTCTTT. It yields the protein CASSYWRGEDTEAFF.

This chain links TRBV20-1 with TRBJ2-1; D might be TRBD1 (6 bases). This CDR3 has 13 amino acids. Trimming pared 5 bases from V and 3 bases from J, leaving 11 bases between. Germline loops: CDR1 DFQATT, CDR2 SNEGSKA (reference sequence). The CDR3, as DNA: TGCAGTGCTGCCGGGACAAACTACAATGAGCAGTTCTTC. Protein product: CSAAGTNYNEQFF.

The chain links TRBV27 to TRBJ2-3; D perhaps matches TRBD2 (6 bases). The CDR3 length is 17 residues. Per germline, CDR1 MNHEY and CDR2 SMNVEV (reference sequence). The ends were cut back, 3 bases at V and 0 bases at J, with 16 bases in the middle. The CDR3 DNA is TGTGCCAGCAGTTTTATTGGGGGGAGATCTAGCACAGATACGCAGTATTTT. Translated, it gives CASSFIGGRSSTDTQYF.

The chain is built from TRBV10-2 and TRBJ2-1; D assignment may be TRBD1 or TRBD2 (5 bases each). V dropped 2 bases and J dropped 8 bases, with 13 bases sitting between them. From germline, CDR1 is WSHSY and CDR2 SAAADI. CDR3 length: 14 residues. As DNA, the CDR3 is TGCGCCAGCAGTGAGGGGGGAAGTCTCGATGAGCAGTTCTTC. Translated, it gives CASSEGGSLDEQFF.

V is TRBV7-9 and J is TRBJ1-3; maybe TRBD1 (6 bases). Trimming left V 1 base short and J 1 base short, with 11 bases between. Germline assignment: CDR1 SEHNR and CDR2 FQNEAQ (reference sequence). This CDR3 is built from 16 residues. For the CDR3, the DNA is TGTGCCAGCAGCTTAGGGCAGGGGAATTCTGGAAACACCATATATTTT. Amino acids: CASSLGQGNSGNTIYF.

The CDR3 DNA reads TGTGCCAGCAGTTACTGGGGGGGGAGGAGCTCCTACAATGAGCAGTTCTTC. Its translation: CASSYWGGRSSYNEQFF. This chain connects TRBV6-2 or TRBV6-3 to TRBJ2-1; TRBD2 aligns across 7 bases. The CDR3 covers 17 residues. CDR1 MNHEY and CDR2 SVGEGT come from the germline V gene. V lost 1 base and J lost 0; bases outside the gene matches: 6.

This clonotype occurred a few times. This chain links TRBV20-1 with TRBJ1-1; D is undetermined. Germline-derived CDR1 and CDR2 are DFQATT and SNEGSKA (reference sequence). V gave up 4 bases and J gave up 0 bases, with 9 bases separating them. CDR3 size: 13 residues. CDR3 nucleotides: TGCAGTGCTACCCCCTTAGTGAACACTGAAGCTTTCTTT. This encodes CSATPLVNTEAFF.